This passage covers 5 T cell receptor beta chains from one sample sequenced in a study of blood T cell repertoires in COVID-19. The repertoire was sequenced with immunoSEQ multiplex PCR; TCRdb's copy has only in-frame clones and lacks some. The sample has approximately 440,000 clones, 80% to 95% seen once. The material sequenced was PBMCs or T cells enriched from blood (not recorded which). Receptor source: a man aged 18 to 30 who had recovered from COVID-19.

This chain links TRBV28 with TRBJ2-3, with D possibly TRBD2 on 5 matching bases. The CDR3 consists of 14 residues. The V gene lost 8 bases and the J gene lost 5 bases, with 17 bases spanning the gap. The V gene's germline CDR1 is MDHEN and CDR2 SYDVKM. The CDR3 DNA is TGTGCCAGCGCCCGAGCGAGGGCTCAAGATACGCAGTATTTT. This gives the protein CASARARAQDTQYF.

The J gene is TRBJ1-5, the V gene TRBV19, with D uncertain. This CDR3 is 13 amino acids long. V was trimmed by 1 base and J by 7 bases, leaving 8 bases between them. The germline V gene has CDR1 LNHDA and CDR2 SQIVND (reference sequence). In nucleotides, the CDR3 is TGTGCCAGTAGTATAGCGGGGTTCCAGCCCCAGCATTTT. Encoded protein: CASSIAGFQPQHF.

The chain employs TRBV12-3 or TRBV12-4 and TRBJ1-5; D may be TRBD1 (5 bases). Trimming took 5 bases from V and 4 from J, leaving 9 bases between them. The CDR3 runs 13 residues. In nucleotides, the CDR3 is TGTGCCAGCAGTAGAGGACAAAATCAGCCCCAGCATTTT. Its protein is CASSRGQNQPQHF.

CDR3 protein: CAWSQDSSGNTIYF. CDR3 sequence (DNA): TGTGCCTGGAGCCAAGACAGCTCTGGAAACACCATATATTTT. The chain joins TRBV30 to TRBJ1-3; possible D gene TRBD1, 5 bases. The germline V gene has CDR1 GTSNPN and CDR2 SVGIG (reference sequence). The CDR3 loop spans 14 amino acids. The ends were cut back, 3 bases at V and 0 bases at J, with 9 bases in the middle.

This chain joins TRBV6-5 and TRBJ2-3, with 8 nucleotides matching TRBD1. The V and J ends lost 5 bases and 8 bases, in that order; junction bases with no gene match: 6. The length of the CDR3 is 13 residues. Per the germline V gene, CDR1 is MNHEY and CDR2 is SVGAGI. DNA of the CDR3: TGTGCCAGCAGTAAGGACAGGGTTGGTACGCAGTATTTT. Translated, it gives CASSKDRVGTQYF.